This entry describes one T cell receptor (beta chain). Sequencing used immunoSEQ multiplex PCR; TCRdb keeps in-frame clones, though not all of them. This sample has 370,000 or so clones, with 70% to 90% found just once. CDR3 length: 12 residues. V was clipped by 6 bases and J by 6 bases, with 12 bases between them. The germline V gene has CDR1 LNHDA and CDR2 SQIVND (reference sequence). This sample stems from a study of blood T cell repertoires in COVID-19. What was sequenced was PBMCs or T cells enriched from blood (not recorded which). This chain connects TRBV19 to TRBJ2-7, with TRBD1 as a possible D gene (5 bases). This receptor was obtained from a man younger than 45 who had recovered from COVID-19. The CDR3 DNA is TGTGCCAGTAGCTCTCAGGGAACCGAGCAGTACTTC. Translating gives CASSSQGTEQYF. The whole variable domain, remainder taken from reference TRBV19 and TRBJ2-7, is DGGITQSPKYLFRKEGQNVTLSCEQNLNHDAMYWYRQDPGQGLRLIYYSQIVNDFQKGDIAEGYSVSREKKESFPLTVTSAQKNPTAFYLCASSSQGTEQYFGPGTRLTVT.